The rows below give T cell receptor beta chains drawn from one sample of a study of neurological immune-mediated disorders. TCRdb independently ran MiXCR on the 5' RACE reads; one entry per CDR3 protein. This table has tens of thousands of distinct CDR3 sequences, 3% to 3.5% appearing once. Sample: PBMCs. The source of these receptors is a man aged 40-49 years with multiple sclerosis. Each CDR3 is given with its conserved first and last residue. Each record gives: CDR3 protein, CDR3 DNA, D gene, CDR3 length, J gene, clone size, V gene. A D gene is named only where the DNA matches it firmly. A row's size may be missing; if present it is once, few, many or a size class.

CASNPGDKGALNLF,TGTGCCAGCAACCCCGGTGATAAGGGGGCCCTTAATCTGTTC,TRBD1,14,TRBJ2-7,many,TRBV7-2
CASSLEDEQFF,TGTGCCAGCAGCTTAGAGGATGAGCAGTTCTTC,-,11,TRBJ2-1,many,TRBV7-6
CSVLRGGETQYF,TGCAGCGTCCTTCGGGGTGGGGAGACCCAGTACTTC,-,12,TRBJ2-5,many,TRBV29-1
CASSMGEGSGGYTF,TGTGCCAGCAGCATGGGAGAGGGATCGGGGGGCTACACCTTC,-,14,TRBJ1-2,many,TRBV12-3/TRBV12-4
CSSRQGGGETQYF,TGCAGCTCACGACAGGGGGGCGGAGAGACCCAGTACTTC,TRBD1,13,TRBJ2-5,many,TRBV29-1
CSARPSNTGELFF,TGCAGTGCTAGACCCTCGAACACCGGGGAGCTGTTTTTT,-,13,TRBJ2-2,many,TRBV20-1
CASSLEGAMNTEAFF,TGCGCCAGCAGCTTAGAGGGGGCAATGAACACTGAAGCTTTCTTT,TRBD1,15,TRBJ1-1,-,TRBV5-1
CSAREVFGQGEKAYEQYF,TGCAGTGCTAGAGAAGTATTCGGACAGGGGGAAAAAGCCTACGAGCAGTACTTC,TRBD1,18,TRBJ2-7,many,TRBV20-1
CASSLRGGRDEQFF,TGCGCCAGCAGCTTGCGGGGGGGCCGGGATGAGCAGTTCTTC,TRBD2,14,TRBJ2-1,many,TRBV5-1
CSVGAGAAFEQFF,TGCAGCGTTGGAGCGGGGGCCGCTTTTGAGCAGTTCTTC,TRBD2,13,TRBJ2-1,-,TRBV29-1
CASSLINRGYGYTF,TGCGCCAGCAGCTTGATTAACAGGGGTTATGGCTACACCTTC,TRBD1,14,TRBJ1-2,-,TRBV5-1
CSARSGGYTF,TGCAGTGCTAGAAGCGGGGGCTACACCTTC,-,10,TRBJ1-2,many,TRBV20-1
CASSLTGTYNEQFF,TGTGCCAGCAGTTTAACAGGAACCTACAATGAGCAGTTCTTC,-,14,TRBJ2-1,-,TRBV12-3/TRBV12-4
CASSHDTQSGYTF,TGTGCCAGCAGCCACGACACCCAGAGCGGCTACACCTTC,-,13,TRBJ1-2,many,TRBV3-1
CSGGYSYEQYF,TGCAGTGGAGGCTACTCCTACGAGCAGTACTTC,-,11,TRBJ2-7,many,TRBV20-1
CASSLQGAPTDTQYF,TGCGCCAGCAGCCTACAGGGGGCCCCCACAGATACGCAGTATTTT,TRBD1,15,TRBJ2-3,-,TRBV5-1
CASRRDTGAAVRDTQYF,TGTGCCAGCAGACGTGACACAGGGGCGGCCGTCAGGGATACGCAGTATTTT,TRBD1,17,TRBJ2-3,many,TRBV6-5
CASSLDRGWTGELFF,TGCGCCAGCAGCTTGGATCGGGGTTGGACCGGGGAGCTGTTTTTT,-,15,TRBJ2-2,many,TRBV5-1
CASAGARELAKNIQYF,TGTGCCAGCGCCGGGGCAAGGGAACTAGCCAAAAACATTCAGTACTTC,-,16,TRBJ2-4,many,TRBV27
CASSRRADTQYF,TGTGCCAGCAGTCGGAGGGCAGATACGCAGTATTTT,-,12,TRBJ2-3,many,TRBV12-3/TRBV12-4
CASSKFTDTQYF,TGTGCCAGCAGTAAATTCACAGATACGCAGTATTTT,-,12,TRBJ2-3,many,TRBV6-1
CASSPTGHRGAGELFF,TGTGCCAGCAGCCCAACCGGACACCGGGGGGCCGGGGAGCTGTTTTTT,TRBD2,16,TRBJ2-2,many,TRBV3-1
CASSLATDPFGNEQFF,TGCGCCAGCAGCTTGGCGACAGACCCTTTCGGGAATGAGCAGTTCTTC,-,16,TRBJ2-1,many,TRBV5-1
CASSQDPGQGLEAFF,TGTGCCAGCAGCCAAGATCCGGGACAGGGCCTTGAAGCTTTCTTT,TRBD1,15,TRBJ1-1,few,TRBV3-1
CSARGGTLNTEAFF,TGCAGTGCTAGGGGGGGGACCTTGAACACTGAAGCTTTCTTT,-,14,TRBJ1-1,many,TRBV20-1
CATSRDRSYEQYF,TGTGCCACCAGCCGGGACAGGTCCTACGAGCAGTACTTC,TRBD1,13,TRBJ2-7,many,TRBV7-8
CASSQAGGRAGTEAFF,TGTGCCAGCAGCCAGGCCGGGGGGCGGGCTGGCACTGAAGCTTTCTTT,-,16,TRBJ1-1,many,TRBV5-5
CASNTGVDTQYF,TGTGCCAGCAATACGGGGGTTGATACGCAGTATTTT,-,12,TRBJ2-3,many,TRBV6-2/TRBV6-3
CSAARGFGELFF,TGCAGTGCTGCCAGGGGGTTCGGGGAGCTGTTTTTT,TRBD1,12,TRBJ2-2,many,TRBV20-1
CASSLDTPQETQYF,TGTGCCAGCAGTTTAGACACCCCACAAGAGACCCAGTACTTC,-,14,TRBJ2-5,many,TRBV12-3/TRBV12-4
CASSLTGHQPQHF,TGCGCCAGCAGCTTGACAGGCCATCAGCCCCAGCATTTT,-,13,TRBJ1-5,many,TRBV5-1
CATSDSSLSSGNTIYF,TGTGCCACCAGTGATTCTAGCTTGAGCTCTGGAAACACCATATATTTT,-,16,TRBJ1-3,many,TRBV24-1
CSARGTPTGPTEAFF,TGCAGTGCTAGAGGTACCCCGACAGGGCCCACTGAAGCTTTCTTT,TRBD1,15,TRBJ1-1,many,TRBV20-1
CASSQGLSGVADTQYF,TGCGCCAGCAGCCAGGGCTTAAGCGGGGTCGCAGATACGCAGTATTTT,TRBD2,16,TRBJ2-3,many,TRBV4-1
CASSSYSNQPQHF,TGTGCCAGCAGCTCGTATAGCAATCAGCCCCAGCATTTT,-,13,TRBJ1-5,many,TRBV7-8
CASTNLGQANVLTF,TGTGCCAGCACCAATTTAGGACAGGCCAACGTCCTGACTTTC,-,14,TRBJ2-6,many,TRBV12-3/TRBV12-4
CASSQAEEQFF,TGTGCCAGCAGTCAAGCGGAAGAGCAGTTCTTC,-,11,TRBJ2-1,many,TRBV5-4
CATRTDSYEQYF,TGTGCCACCAGAACAGACTCCTACGAGCAGTACTTC,-,12,TRBJ2-7,many,TRBV10-3
CSAAVTSGDSYEQYF,TGCAGTGCCGCTGTCACTAGCGGGGACTCCTACGAGCAGTACTTC,TRBD2,15,TRBJ2-7,many,TRBV20-1
CATSDGTYPYEQYF,TGTGCCACCAGTGACGGGACTTATCCCTACGAGCAGTACTTC,-,14,TRBJ2-7,many,TRBV24-1
CASSPPGIGNTIYF,TGTGCCAGCAGTCCGCCGGGTATTGGAAACACCATATATTTT,-,14,TRBJ1-3,many,TRBV6-5
CSARDLSGRPDTQYF,TGCAGTGCTAGAGATTTGAGCGGGAGGCCCGATACGCAGTATTTT,TRBD2,15,TRBJ2-3,many,TRBV20-1
CASSPHGPNVLTF,TGTGCCAGCAGCCCACATGGCCCCAACGTCCTGACTTTC,-,13,TRBJ2-6,many,TRBV3-1
CASSLQRQGGTEAFF,TGCGCCAGCAGCTTGCAACGACAGGGAGGGACTGAAGCTTTCTTT,TRBD1,15,TRBJ1-1,few,TRBV5-1
CASSFGQDETQYF,TGTGCCAGCAGTTTCGGACAGGATGAGACCCAGTACTTC,TRBD1,13,TRBJ2-5,many,TRBV12-3/TRBV12-4
CASSLAPRGAEQFF,TGTGCCAGCAGCTTAGCGCCTCGCGGTGCTGAGCAGTTCTTC,-,14,TRBJ2-1,many,TRBV7-9
CASSWGDYSNQPQHF,TGTGCCAGCAGTTGGGGGGATTATAGCAATCAGCCCCAGCATTTT,-,15,TRBJ1-5,many,TRBV12-3/TRBV12-4